This T cell receptor beta chain emerged from a study of T cells in localized non-small cell lung cancer. Here immunoSEQ multiplex PCR was the method, and the copy in TCRdb shows in-frame clones only, minus some. The table shows 70,000 or so clones, with roughly 80% occurring only once. The CDR3 contains 15 residues. Germline loops: CDR1 SNHLY, CDR2 FYNNEI. V dropped 5 bases and J dropped 3; count of bases not matched to a gene: 9. V usage is TRBV2 and J usage is TRBJ1-1; 7 nucleotides line up with TRBD1. The source was peripheral blood, collected before any cancer treatment. The TCR originated in a female donor over 55 with stage I lung adenocarcinoma. CDR3 in DNA: TGTGCCAGCAGTAGACAGGGAAGATGGGACACTGAAGCTTTCTTT. Translated, it gives CASSRQGRWDTEAFF.